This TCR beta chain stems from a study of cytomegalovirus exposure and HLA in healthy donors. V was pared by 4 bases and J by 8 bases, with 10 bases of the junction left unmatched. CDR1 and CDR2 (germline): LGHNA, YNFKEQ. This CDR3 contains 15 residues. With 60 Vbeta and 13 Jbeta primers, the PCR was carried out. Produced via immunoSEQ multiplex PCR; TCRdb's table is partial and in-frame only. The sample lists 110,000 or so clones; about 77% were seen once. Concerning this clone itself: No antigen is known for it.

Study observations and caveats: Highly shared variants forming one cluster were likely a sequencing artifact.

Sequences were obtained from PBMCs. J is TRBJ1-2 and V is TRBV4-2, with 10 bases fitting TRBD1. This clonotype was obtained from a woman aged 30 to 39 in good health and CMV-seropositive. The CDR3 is CASSPLDRGQVGYTF. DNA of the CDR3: TGTGCCAGCAGCCCACTAGACAGGGGGCAGGTAGGCTACACCTTC.